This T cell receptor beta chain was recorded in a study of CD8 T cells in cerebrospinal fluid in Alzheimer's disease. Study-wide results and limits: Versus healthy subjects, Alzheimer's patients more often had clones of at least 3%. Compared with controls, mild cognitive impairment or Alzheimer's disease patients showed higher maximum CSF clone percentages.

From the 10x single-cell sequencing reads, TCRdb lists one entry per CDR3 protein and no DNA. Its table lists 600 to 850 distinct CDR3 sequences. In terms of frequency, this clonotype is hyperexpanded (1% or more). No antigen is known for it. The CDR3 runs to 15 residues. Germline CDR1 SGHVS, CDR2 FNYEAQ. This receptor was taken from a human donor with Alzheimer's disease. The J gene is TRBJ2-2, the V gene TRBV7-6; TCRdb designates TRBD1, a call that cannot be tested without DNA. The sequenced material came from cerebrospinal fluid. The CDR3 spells CASSVRTANTGELFF.